This T cell receptor (beta chain) was observed in a study of blood T cell repertoires in COVID-19. Sequenced by immunoSEQ multiplex PCR; TCRdb stores in-frame clones only, minus some. Altogether 75,000 to 100,000 clones are present, 75% to 90% being singletons, with the ten largest covering around 1.6%. This clonotype originated in a man older than 75 with acute or convalescent COVID-19. Sequencing was done on a sample of peripheral blood.

The CDR3: CASSDRGKGTGELFF. The CDR3, as DNA: TGTGCCAGCAGCGACAGGGGGAAGGGGACCGGGGAGCTGTTTTTT. This chain uses TRBV28 with TRBJ2-2; 9 bases fit TRBD1. V shed 6 bases and J 5 bases; nucleotides not matched to a gene: 7. Germline loops: CDR1 MDHEN, CDR2 SYDVKM. This CDR3 has 15 amino acids.